This paragraph covers one TCR beta chain sequence. Its antigen specificity is not known. Per-nucleotide qualities are absent, and no much larger clonotype sits a single base away. Receptor amplification or capture employed the immunoSEQ multiplex PCR assay. For the multiplex PCR, a mixture combining 60 forward primers for TCR Vbeta segments and 13 reverse primers for TCR Jbeta segments was used. The CDR3 region of rearranged TCR beta genes was amplified from genomic DNA by a multiplex PCR assay. On the Illumina HiSeq System, the amplified TCR beta libraries were sequenced as 87-base-pair reads. The original methods were these. Across the roughly 700 repertoires, a later analysis counted 78 million or so unique TCR beta chains, roughly 11 million of which were shared by at least two donors. Raw reads were error-corrected and collapsed into unique sequences with a nearest-neighbor algorithm that merged closely related sequences to remove PCR and sequencing errors. To assign V, D and J gene segments, CDR3 sequences were aligned to IMGT reference sequences. For a sequence to be retained, a match of at least six nucleotides was required to both a V gene segment and a J gene segment. A rearrangement counted as productive if the CDR3 had no stop codons and remained in frame with V and J, and every other rearrangement counted as non-productive. CDR3 was defined according to IMGT convention as the region running from the second conserved V-encoded cysteine to the conserved J-encoded phenylalanine. In an earlier analysis of approximately 590 of the donors, sequences lacking an unambiguous match to a single V gene segment were excluded. An earlier analysis of almost 600 of the donors classified V segments as functional when productive rearrangements were above 56.7% and as segregating when the standard deviation between donors was above 5%. A statistical classification framework was developed to diagnose cytomegalovirus status using the catalog of TCR beta chain sequences. In a later analysis, V and J genes were assigned by comparing TCR nucleotide sequences against IMGT/GENE-DB human TR gene sequences. Using the TCRdist pipeline, a later analysis assigned CDR3 sequences along with most-parsimonious VDJ recombination scenarios. In a later analysis, each TCR beta chain was defined by its CDR3 amino acid sequence together with its V-gene family, and reads without a unique V-gene family were excluded. As a way to deal with suspected cross-contamination and a sequencing artifact, a later analysis dropped under 600 nucleotide sequences that were highly shared and had low generation probability. A later analysis calculated a clonal expansion index for each public chain from normalized within-repertoire ranks of inferred template counts. In a later analysis, generation probabilities were computed with a VDJ recombination model fitted to out-of-frame rearrangements, and the resulting probabilities were checked against IGoR. In a later analysis, TCR-TCR, TCR-HLA and TCR-CMV co-occurrence was scored with hypergeometric tests, and a repertoire-size bias correction was applied to TCR pairs. In a later analysis, false discovery rates were estimated by permuting HLA or CMV assignments 20 times. In a later analysis, co-occurring TCRs were grouped using DBSCAN, with TCRdist sequence similarity added in when clustering inside HLA-allele-positive subsets. Repertoires with fewer than 30,000 or more than 120,000 public chains, plus five repertoires with anomalous nucleotide sharing, were excluded from co-occurrence clustering. The source is immuneACCESS, and TCRdb retained only in-frame sequences with V and J called. Part of the clones is not carried over; for the studies checked, unresolved V genes explain less than half of this, and the remainder is unexplained. V and J calls and clone size are as listed in that table; D and trimming were resolved from the DNA. Within this sample are approximately 150,000 clones, with 68% of them counted one time only. About 9.4% of the sample is held by the ten biggest clonotypes.

The cohort comprised several hundred healthy bone marrow donors. Cohort members were all nominally healthy when sampled, although unrecorded immune exposures were likely present. The donor was CMV seropositive and belonged to the group of 250 to 300 seropositive cohort members. A peripheral blood sample was provided by each donor, and peripheral blood mononuclear cells were used for TCR beta sequencing. Genomic DNA extraction from the blood cell samples was performed with the Qiagen DNeasy Blood Extraction Kit. Trimming leaves V shorter by 3 bases and J shorter by 4 bases, with the junction holding 4 bases beyond the gene matches. The CDR3 contains 15 residues, cysteine and phenylalanine counted. Only CDR3 DNA remains: 45 bases, in frame from the first base. CDR1 and CDR2, per the germline V gene, are SGHRS and YFSETQ. The sample is drawn from a study of cytomegalovirus exposure and HLA in healthy donors (dated by TCRdb to 2017 to 2019). About the investigation overall: In an earlier analysis of 450 to 750 of the donors, approximately 260 Gb of sequence data and about 110 million unique TCR beta sequences from 150 million to 200 million T cells were reported. An early release covering 550 to 700 HLA-typed donors comprised about 300 gigabases of sequencing data and some 79 million unique TCR sequences. Of the roughly 400 genotyped donors, approximately 80% were placed in the genetic ancestry cluster associated with self-reported Caucasian donors. The aim of the study was to test whether cataloging public T cell receptors could identify signatures of past pathogen exposure. The study used immunosequencing to profile the T cell repertoires of approximately 640 subjects and linked those repertoires to cytomegalovirus serostatus. Along with the roughly 670-subject first cohort, a separate validation cohort of some 130 different subjects was used. To predict cytomegalovirus infection status, the study brought together high-throughput TCR immunosequencing, statistical association of individual TCRs with disease status, and machine learning. To study patterns of TCR occurrence, a later analysis re-analyzed previously published TCR beta repertoires from several hundred donors and added high-resolution HLA genotyping. Rather than drawing on any new phenotypic data, the later analysis identified candidate immune exposures from TCR beta sequences and the way those sequences occurred across donors. In an earlier analysis of over 550 of the donors, high-throughput TCR beta sequencing was used to judge whether each TCR beta V gene segment behaved as functional or pseudogenic. Donor age, sex, ethnicity and CMV serostatus were compiled together with the repertoire data. A later genetic analysis took genome-wide SNP genotypes for about 55% of the roughly 670 donors and used that subset as a discovery cohort. Every discovery cohort repertoire had been produced on one sequencing platform. HLA typing included class I and class II loci at four-digit resolution. The number of donors typed differed by locus, with roughly 629-640 for A, B, C, DRB1 and DQB1, approximately 500 for DQA1, 600 to 610 for DPA1, and around 430 for DPB1. Several DR-DQ haplotypes were handled as single units for association and clustering because linkage in the cohort was strong. Among 398 genotyped donors of the cohort, an average of approximately 230,000 unique TCR beta nucleotide sequences were sequenced per donor, roughly 20% of them non-productive. Study-level results and caveats: In a later analysis, most CMV-associated TCR beta chains were found to appear HLA-restricted, with HLA associations seemingly driven largely by CMV exposure. The presence/absence analyses assumed that sequencing depth was roughly uniform across donors, and that assumption may not be true. Linkage disequilibrium might explain the correlated functional status among segregating V segments, but an unknown experimental factor could not be ruled out. Strong co-occurrence of HLA alleles, especially DR and DQ, made assigning TCR associations to individual alleles difficult. According to the authors, the approach could potentially be generalized to other disease states and immunological phenotypes. A few of the identified cytomegalovirus-associated TCR beta chains were confirmed in vitro to be specific for cytomegalovirus antigens. Some IMGT-functional V segments, including TRBV6-2 and TRBV6-3, could not be told apart with the 87-base-pair reads, so those segments were excluded. Specific HLA alleles were associated with 15,000 to 20,000 TCR beta sequences at a false discovery rate of 0.05 in a later analysis. Only TCR beta chains were sequenced in this cohort, and the absence of alpha or paired-chain data limited detectable features. A cluster of highly shared sequence variants was judged likely to be a technical artifact of the sequencing pipeline. V-gene and J-gene trimming of TCR beta chains was associated with a missense DCLRE1C variant in a later genetic analysis, and the association was replicated in an independent cohort. While some public TCRs were present in many individuals, most TCR sequences turned up only very rarely across donors. A total of roughly 160 TCR beta chains were listed by the study as associated with cytomegalovirus. Broadly in line with IMGT annotations, most TCR beta V segments showed up in productive rearrangements about 87% or about 30% of the time in an earlier analysis of some 590 of the donors. Compared with equally common non-associated chains, HLA-associated TCR beta chains in a later analysis were more clonally expanded and had lower generation probabilities. A later genetic analysis reported fewer N-insertions in productive TCRs among donors in an Asian-associated ancestry cluster than the approximately 670-donor mean. According to a later analysis, TCR association rates differed among HLA loci, with DRB1 alleles showing the most associated TCRs and HLA-C alleles showing the fewest. Several of the top co-occurrence clusters appeared to be linked to parvovirus B19, influenza, CMV and Epstein-Barr virus, according to a later analysis. A further reported finding was that TCR beta sequences accurately predicted the HLA-A and HLA-B alleles for most subjects in the first cohort. The only immune exposure information available for the cohort was CMV serostatus. In both the original and validation cohorts, the classifier was reported to diagnose cytomegalovirus status with high specificity and sensitivity. The earlier analysis of nearly 600 of the donors excluded over 15 rarely observed V segments, including chromosome 9 orphons, because counts were too low. Because HLA typing was missing for some donors at each locus, association tests included only the typed subset.

The sequence was obtained from a man aged 25-40 years in good health and CMV-seropositive. Sequencing was carried out using PBMCs. The chain is made from TRBV5-1 and TRBJ1-2; 12 bases in the middle match TRBD1. The nucleotide sequence is TGCGCCAGCAGCTCGGGACAGGGGGCAGGCTATGGCTACACCTTC. This yields the protein CASSSGQGAGYGYTF.